The sequence of this T cell receptor beta chain was determined in a study of tumor-infiltrating lymphocytes in primary liver carcinoma. The input was 500 ng total RNA; TCR beta cDNA was made from it with a constant-region primer. Slightly modified ARM-PCR, run as three nested multiplex PCR rounds, produced the TCR beta libraries. Amplification in the first two PCR rounds was performed using TRBV1-TRBV30 forward primers and a C-beta reverse primer for 10 cycles each. TCRdb ran MiXCR on the multiplex PCR reads and lists one entry per CDR3 protein. The data contain about 100,000 distinct CDR3 sequences, less than 70% of them singletons. The CDR3 has 18 residues. Germline values: CDR1 MNHNS, CDR2 SASEGT. Co-extraction of RNA and DNA was performed on about 19-33 mg of unsorted bulk tissue. Worth noting for this clonotype: A much larger clone lies a single base off, so this may be a read error.

This chain connects TRBV6-1 to TRBJ2-3; 9 bases align to TRBD2. The TCR sequence derives from a middle-aged man with primary liver carcinoma and hepatitis B virus infection. Material for sequencing was tumor-adjacent normal liver tissue. The CDR3 DNA is TGTGCCAGGAGTGAAAACCCAGGAGCTAGCGGGAACACAGATACGCAGTATTTT. Its translation: CARSENPGASGNTDTQYF.